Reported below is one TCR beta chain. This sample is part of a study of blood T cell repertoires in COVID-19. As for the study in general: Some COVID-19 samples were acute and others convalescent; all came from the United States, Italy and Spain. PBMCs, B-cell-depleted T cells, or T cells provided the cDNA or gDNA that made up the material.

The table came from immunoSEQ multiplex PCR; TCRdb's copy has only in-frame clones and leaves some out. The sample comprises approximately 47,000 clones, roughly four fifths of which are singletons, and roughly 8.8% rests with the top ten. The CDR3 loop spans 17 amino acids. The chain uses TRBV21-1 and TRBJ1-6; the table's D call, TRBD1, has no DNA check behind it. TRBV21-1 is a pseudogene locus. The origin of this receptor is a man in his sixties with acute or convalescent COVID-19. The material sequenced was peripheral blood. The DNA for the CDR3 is TGTGCCAGCAGCAAATCGCTCAGGGGGCGGACGGATTCACCCCTCCACTTT. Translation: CASSKSLRGRTDSPLHF.